This T cell receptor beta chain was found in a study of human T cells and chemical hapten exposure (dated by TCRdb to the early 2020s). About the investigation overall: For sensitization, 2% DPC in acetone was applied to a 2 cm by 2 cm area of upper inner arm skin. Blood samples were taken from patients before sensitization (week 0) and at 2, 6 and about 24 weeks after DPC sensitization. Libraries were combined into a pool for sequencing, and differences in TCR yield between samples came mainly from small differences in library volumes within the pool. The patient cohort, mostly female, included alopecia areata with under or over 50% scalp involvement, alopecia totalis and alopecia universalis. Peripheral blood TCR repertoire changes were tracked in vivo in alopecia patients during primary and secondary sensitization to the hapten diphenylcyclopropenone (DPC). Throughout the roughly 25-week study period, patients were also given weekly therapeutic DPC doses on the scalp. Patch testing was done on the upper back using Finn chambers containing 0.01% DPC, and results were scored after 6 days according to International Contact Dermatitis Research Group standards. Nearly 30 alopecia patients provided blood for TCR sequencing at one to four time points (pre-sensitization, 2, 6 and 24 weeks).

The junction shows trimming of 3 bases on V and 6 bases on J, and the gene matches do not reach 5 bases of it. The CDR3 runs 16 residues from the cysteine to the phenylalanine. The sequence is cut down to CDR3 DNA, 48 bases in frame from base 1. The library was prepared using RACE. The instrument was a NextSeq 500. Library preparation attached unique molecular identifiers to individual cDNA molecules for quantitative, reproducible TCR counting. Each blood RNA sample was used to sequence both TCR alpha and TCR beta chains. The authors' pipeline ran thus. Samples had a median of about 96,000 TCRs, with a range from about 23,224 to 750,000. The Decombinator software suite was used to annotate the V, J and CDR3 of the TCR reads. To make PS versus PT1 abundance plots, every sample was subsampled to the same number of TCRs (28,000). TCRs were defined as expanded if absent before sensitization and observed at least eight times at the 2-week time point. TCRdb applied fastp at Q25 and MiXCR to the public reads, then kept only in-frame beta chains. Rows are unified per CDR3 protein, each entry keeping the most common DNA and genes. TCRdb's processing, not the authors' own work, is the source of the V and J calls. Counted in this sample were 95,000 to 100,000 distinct CDR3 sequences; 10% to 11% of them appeared once. Under 3.5% of the sample goes to the ten largest clones.

Sample time point, as interpreted from the label and publication: pre-sensitization, week 0. The treatment or condition label here, explained by the study, means: therapeutic diphenylcyclopropenone sensitization with weekly scalp DPC. Blood at each patch-test visit was drawn before the patch test was applied. To be eligible, patients had to be aged 18 to 70, diagnosed with alopecia and judged suitable for DPC therapy, while pregnant patients were excluded. Total RNA was extracted from unfractionated whole blood collected in Tempus Blood RNA tubes. This clonotype came up a few times. The specificity of this receptor is unknown. No clone much larger than this one lies a single base away; base qualities are absent. The full study reports these points: Repeated subsampling changed both the strength of the expansion versus patch-test correlation and the threshold at which the correlation became significant. The number of TCRs above 1 in 1000 frequency did not change with DPC sensitization; there was no evidence of global repertoire structure alterations. Significantly more large CDR3 similarity clusters were formed by expanded TCRs than by pre-sensitization or healthy control sets, consistent with antigen-driven responses. Because every patient had alopecia, a presumed autoimmune disease, the patients' immune response might differ from that of healthy individuals. Patch test score was positively correlated with the number of PT1 expanded TCRs, with significance at thresholds 8, 16 and 32 but not at 4.

This material consisted of whole blood, taken in connection with sensitization to the hapten diphenylcyclopropenone (DPC). The V and J genes are TRBV12-3 or TRBV12-4 and TRBJ2-2; 12 bases in the junction line up with TRBD2. The TCR sequence derives from a woman aged 60 to 75 with alopecia areata. Some clones in this sample may be carry-over from other donors' samples. The DNA sequence is TGTGCCAGCAGTTTCCTAGCGGGGGGGCCAGCCGGGGAGCTGTTTTTT. Translated, this is CASSFLAGGPAGELFF.